Listed below are T cell receptor beta chains from one sample, sequenced in a study of blood T cell repertoires in COVID-19. Measured with immunoSEQ multiplex PCR; TCRdb has only the in-frame clones, and not every one. The sample has 300,000 to 450,000 clones; roughly 90% are singletons. The sequencing sample was made of peripheral blood. The source is a woman in her fifties or sixties with COVID-19, enrolled during active disease. Each CDR3 is given with its conserved first and last residue. D genes are given only for firm matches. Clone size is shown for a subset of rows, as once, few, many or a class of expanded clone.

>TRBJ2-1|-|TRBD1|TRBV4-1
CASSQDGWTGMNEQFF
>TRBJ2-7|-|TRBD1|TRBV19
CASSDRGELYEQYF
>TRBJ2-7|-|-|TRBV9
CASSVGSGPDEQYF
>TRBJ2-2|-|-|TRBV7-9
CASSERGGGSNTGELFF
>TRBJ1-1|-|TRBD1|TRBV19
CASSKDRGWTEAFF
>TRBJ2-1|-|TRBD2|TRBV2
CASSRLAGSYNEQFF
>TRBJ1-4|-|-|TRBV5-1
CASTPGRQATNEKLFF
>TRBJ2-2|-|TRBD2|TRBV5-1
CASSLALTSGTGELFF
>TRBJ2-3|-|TRBD1|TRBV7-9
CASSRRDSITDTQYF
>TRBJ2-1|-|TRBD2|TRBV6-5
CASNPRTSGGREQFF
>TRBJ2-6|-|-|TRBV19
CASSQAGAKSGANVLTF
>TRBJ1-2|few|-|TRBV9
CASSPERALSYGYTF
>TRBJ1-2|-|-|TRBV7-3
CASSLSPRGARINYGYTF
>TRBJ2-7|-|-|TRBV28
CASSSTSSMGKEQYF
>TRBJ1-4|once|-|TRBV7-9
CASSSGQNNEKLFF
>TRBJ2-1|-|TRBD2|TRBV27
CASSFGLVDGGGSSYNEQFF
>TRBJ1-2|-|TRBD1|TRBV13
CASSLEDRKGYTF
>TRBJ2-7|-|TRBD1|TRBV4-2
CASSQRIQGVAGEQYF
>TRBJ2-1|-|TRBD1|TRBV19
CASSSAPGTGGENEQFF
>TRBJ2-1|-|TRBD1|TRBV7-3
CASSRGQGLYNEQFF
>TRBJ1-5|few|-|TRBV5-4
CASSYGGSQPQHF
>TRBJ1-2|once|TRBD1|TRBV2
CASTWDRGGYTF
>TRBJ2-1|-|-|TRBV29-1
CSVDQGNYEQFF
>TRBJ2-7|-|-|TRBV9
CASSGGPGDRTYEQYF
>TRBJ1-3|-|-|TRBV19
CASTRQDSAGNTIYF
>TRBJ1-1|-|TRBD1|TRBV10-2
CASRRLQGDTEAFF
>TRBJ1-1|-|-|TRBV6-6
CASRDSFMNTEAFF
>TRBJ1-2|-|-|TRBV28
CASSPLDSPNYGYTF
>TRBJ2-5|-|TRBD2|TRBV9
CASSVGVAGGQETQYF
>TRBJ1-2|-|TRBD1|TRBV9
CASSVVGTGVSAWGYTF
>TRBJ2-5|-|TRBD2|TRBV13
CASSLRRGGGQETQYF
>TRBJ1-5|-|-|TRBV5-1
CASSPQDSYNQPQHF
>TRBJ1-5|-|TRBD1|TRBV9
CASSGGTGGQPQHF
>TRBJ2-1|-|TRBD2|TRBV5-1
CASSPGLAGGSYNEQFF
>TRBJ2-1|once|TRBD2|TRBV5-6
CASSLAPSGGYNEQFF